This TCR beta chain stems from a study of shared clonotypes between healthy human individuals. Study outcomes and limitations: Compared with clonotypes that all four donors shared, non-shared clonotypes had lower generation probabilities.

This clone appeared once. Its antigen is not known. Cells designated naive CD8 were CD45RO-negative and were positively selected for CCR7, with terminally differentiated effector memory CD45RA+ cells excluded. Produced via immunoSEQ multiplex PCR; TCRdb's table is partial and in-frame only. Of around 2.1 million clones listed, roughly 91% were seen once; the top ten hold about 1.8%. The CDR3 consists of 14 residues. CDR1 and CDR2 from the germline V gene are KGHSH and LQKENI. With V trimmed by 6 bases and J by 0 bases, 4 bases remained unmatched. Sequenced: naive CD8+ T cells from PBMCs. The genes are TRBV18 and TRBJ2-7; TRBD2 agrees at 8 bases. The receptor's source is a young man in good health. Some clones in this sample may be carry-over from other donors' samples. The CDR3 protein is CASSIAGPSYEQYF. The CDR3 DNA sequence: TGTGCCAGCTCCATAGCGGGACCCTCCTACGAGCAGTACTTC.